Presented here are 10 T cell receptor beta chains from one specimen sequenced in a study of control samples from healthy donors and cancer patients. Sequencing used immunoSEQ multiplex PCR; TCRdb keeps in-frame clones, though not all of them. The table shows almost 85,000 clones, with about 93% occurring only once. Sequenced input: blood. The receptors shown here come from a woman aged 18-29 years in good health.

The chain's CDR3 is CASSLSTGTGLGQPQHF. CDR3 DNA: TGTGCCAGCAGCTTATCCACCGGGACAGGGTTGGGTCAGCCCCAGCATTTT. V gene TRBV7-9 combines with J gene TRBJ1-5, with 9 nucleotides matching TRBD1. Germline V gene data show CDR1 as SEHNR and CDR2 as FQNEAQ (reference sequence). The CDR3 has 17 residues. Losses at the gene ends were 2 bases for V and 6 bases for J; bases not matched to a gene: 11.

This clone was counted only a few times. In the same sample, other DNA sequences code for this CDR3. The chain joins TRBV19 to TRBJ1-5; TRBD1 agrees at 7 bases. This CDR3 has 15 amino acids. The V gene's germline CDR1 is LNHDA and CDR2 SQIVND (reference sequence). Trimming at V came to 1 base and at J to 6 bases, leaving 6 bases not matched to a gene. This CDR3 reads CASSIGEGAGQPQHF. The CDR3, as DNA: TGTGCCAGTAGTATAGGGGAGGGGGCGGGTCAGCCCCAGCATTTT.

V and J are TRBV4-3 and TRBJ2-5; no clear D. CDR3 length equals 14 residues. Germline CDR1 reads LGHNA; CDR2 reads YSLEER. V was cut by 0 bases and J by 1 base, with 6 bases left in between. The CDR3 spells CASSQDYTQETQYF. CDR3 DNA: TGCGCCAGCAGCCAAGATTACACCCAAGAGACCCAGTACTTC.

The CDR3 loop reads CASSPRGGSSYNEQFF. The CDR3 DNA is TGTGCCAGCAGCCCCCGGGGCGGGAGCTCCTACAATGAGCAGTTCTTC. The V gene is TRBV9, the J gene TRBJ2-1, with 7 bases matching TRBD2. Germline trimming cut 4 bases from V and 0 bases from J; bases unmatched to any gene: 7. CDR1 and CDR2 from the germline V gene are SGDLS and YYNGEE. The CDR3 loop spans 16 amino acids.

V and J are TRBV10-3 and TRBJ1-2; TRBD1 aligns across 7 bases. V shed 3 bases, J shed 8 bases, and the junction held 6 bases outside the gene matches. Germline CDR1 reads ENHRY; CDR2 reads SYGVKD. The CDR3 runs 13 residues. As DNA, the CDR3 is TGTGCCATCAGTGATAGACAGGGCGGCGGCTACACCTTC. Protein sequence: CAISDRQGGGYTF.

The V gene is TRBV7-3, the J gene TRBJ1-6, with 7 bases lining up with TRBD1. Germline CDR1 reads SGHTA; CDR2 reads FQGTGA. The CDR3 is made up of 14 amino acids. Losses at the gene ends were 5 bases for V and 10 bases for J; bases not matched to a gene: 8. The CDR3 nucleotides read TGTGCCAGCAGCCCCGGGACAGTATTATCACCCCTCCACTTT. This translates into CASSPGTVLSPLHF.

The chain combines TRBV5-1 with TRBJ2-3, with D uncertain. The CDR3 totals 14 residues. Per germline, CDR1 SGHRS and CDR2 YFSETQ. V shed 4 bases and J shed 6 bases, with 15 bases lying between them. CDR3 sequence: CASSDGYARDTQYF. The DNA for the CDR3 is TGCGCCAGCAGCGATGGGTACGCCAGGGATACGCAGTATTTT.

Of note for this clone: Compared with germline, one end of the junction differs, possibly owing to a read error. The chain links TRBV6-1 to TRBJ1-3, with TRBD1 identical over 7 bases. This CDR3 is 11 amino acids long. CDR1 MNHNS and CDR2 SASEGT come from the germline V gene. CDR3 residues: CASSENLGQDF. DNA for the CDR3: TGTGCCAGCAGTGAGAATCTAGGACAGGATTTT.

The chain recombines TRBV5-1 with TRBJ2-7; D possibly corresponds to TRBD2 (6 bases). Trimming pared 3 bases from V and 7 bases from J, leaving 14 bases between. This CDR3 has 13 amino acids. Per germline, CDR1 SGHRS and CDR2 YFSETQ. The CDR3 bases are TGCGCCAGCAGCTCCGGGACTCTCAAAGAGCAGTACTTC. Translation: CASSSGTLKEQYF.

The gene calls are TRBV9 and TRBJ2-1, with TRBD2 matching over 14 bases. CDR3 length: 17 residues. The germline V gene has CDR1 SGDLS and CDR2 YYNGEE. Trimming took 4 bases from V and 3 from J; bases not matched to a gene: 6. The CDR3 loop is CASSTGLAGVFYNEQFF. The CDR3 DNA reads TGTGCCAGCAGCACGGGACTAGCGGGAGTTTTCTACAATGAGCAGTTCTTC.